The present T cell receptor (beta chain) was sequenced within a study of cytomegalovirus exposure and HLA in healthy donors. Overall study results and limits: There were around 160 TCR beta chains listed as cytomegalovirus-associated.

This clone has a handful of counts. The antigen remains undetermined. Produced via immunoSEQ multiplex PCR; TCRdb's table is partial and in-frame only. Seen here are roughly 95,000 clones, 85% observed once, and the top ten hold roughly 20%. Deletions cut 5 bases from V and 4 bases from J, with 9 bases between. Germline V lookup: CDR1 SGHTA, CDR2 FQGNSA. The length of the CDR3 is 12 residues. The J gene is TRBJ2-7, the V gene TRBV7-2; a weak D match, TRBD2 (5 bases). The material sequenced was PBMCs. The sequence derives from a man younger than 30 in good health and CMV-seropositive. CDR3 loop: CASSPQRYEQYF. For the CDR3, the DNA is TGTGCCAGCAGCCCCCAGCGGTACGAGCAGTACTTC.